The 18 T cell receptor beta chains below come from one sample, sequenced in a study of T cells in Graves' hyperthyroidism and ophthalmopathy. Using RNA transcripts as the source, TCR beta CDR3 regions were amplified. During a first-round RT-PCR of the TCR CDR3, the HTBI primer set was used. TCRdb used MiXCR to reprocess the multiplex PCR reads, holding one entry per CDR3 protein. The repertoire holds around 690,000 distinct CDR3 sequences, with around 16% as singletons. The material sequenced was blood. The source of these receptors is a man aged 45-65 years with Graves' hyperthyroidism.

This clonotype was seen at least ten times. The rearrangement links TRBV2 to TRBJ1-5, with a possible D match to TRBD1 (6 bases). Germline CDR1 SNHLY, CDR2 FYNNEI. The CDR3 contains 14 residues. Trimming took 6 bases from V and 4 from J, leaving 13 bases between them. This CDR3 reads CASRGTGSNQPQHF. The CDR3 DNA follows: TGTGCCAGCAGAGGAACAGGGAGTAATCAGCCCCAGCATTTT.

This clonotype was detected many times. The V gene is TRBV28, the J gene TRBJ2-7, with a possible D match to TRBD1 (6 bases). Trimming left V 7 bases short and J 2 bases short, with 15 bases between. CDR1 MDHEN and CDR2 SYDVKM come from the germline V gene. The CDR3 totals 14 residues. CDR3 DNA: TGTGCCAGCACCTCCCAGGGGCTTGCCTACGAGCAGTACTTC. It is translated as CASTSQGLAYEQYF.

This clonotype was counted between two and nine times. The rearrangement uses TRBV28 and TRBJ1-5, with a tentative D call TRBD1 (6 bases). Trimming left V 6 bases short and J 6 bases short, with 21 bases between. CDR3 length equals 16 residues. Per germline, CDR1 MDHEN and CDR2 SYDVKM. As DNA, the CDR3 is TGTGCCAGCAGGCCGGGGTTACAGGGCGTCGGTCAGCCCCAGCATTTT. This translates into CASRPGLQGVGQPQHF.

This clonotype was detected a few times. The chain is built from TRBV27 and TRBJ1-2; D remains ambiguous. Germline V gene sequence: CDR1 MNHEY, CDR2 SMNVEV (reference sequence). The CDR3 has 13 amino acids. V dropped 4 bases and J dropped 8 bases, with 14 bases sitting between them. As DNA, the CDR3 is TGTGCCAGCAGTTATCTGGGAGCTGGGGGCTACACCTTC. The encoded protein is CASSYLGAGGYTF.

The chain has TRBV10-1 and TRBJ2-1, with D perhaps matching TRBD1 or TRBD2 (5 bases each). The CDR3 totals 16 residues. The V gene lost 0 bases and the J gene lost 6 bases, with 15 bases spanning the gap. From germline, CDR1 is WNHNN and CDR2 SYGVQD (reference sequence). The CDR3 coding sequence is TGCGCCAGCAGTGAGTCGAACGGGGCGCGAGGCAATGAGCAGTTCTTC. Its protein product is CASSESNGARGNEQFF.

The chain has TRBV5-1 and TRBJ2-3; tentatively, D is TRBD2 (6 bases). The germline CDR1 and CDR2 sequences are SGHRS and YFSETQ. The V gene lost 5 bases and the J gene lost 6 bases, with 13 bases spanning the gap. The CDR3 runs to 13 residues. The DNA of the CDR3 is TGCGCCAGCAGACCCGGGGGTATCGATACGCAGTATTTT. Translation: CASRPGGIDTQYF.

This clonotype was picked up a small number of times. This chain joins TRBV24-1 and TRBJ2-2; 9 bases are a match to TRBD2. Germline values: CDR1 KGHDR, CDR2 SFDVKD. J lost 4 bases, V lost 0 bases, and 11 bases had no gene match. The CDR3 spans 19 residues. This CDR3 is CATSDLRRREGEGTGELFF. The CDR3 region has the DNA TGTGCCACCAGTGATTTGCGTCGGCGGGAGGGCGAAGGCACCGGGGAGCTGTTTTTT.

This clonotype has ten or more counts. CDR3 sequence: CASRRPTGETYEQYF. DNA for the CDR3: TGTGCCAGCAGACGCCCGACAGGAGAGACCTACGAGCAGTACTTC. This chain links TRBV7-2 with TRBJ2-7, with D possibly TRBD1 on 6 matching bases. Germline CDR1 SGHTA, CDR2 FQGNSA. V was shortened by 6 bases and J by 2 bases, with 17 bases between the two germline ends. The CDR3 covers 15 residues.

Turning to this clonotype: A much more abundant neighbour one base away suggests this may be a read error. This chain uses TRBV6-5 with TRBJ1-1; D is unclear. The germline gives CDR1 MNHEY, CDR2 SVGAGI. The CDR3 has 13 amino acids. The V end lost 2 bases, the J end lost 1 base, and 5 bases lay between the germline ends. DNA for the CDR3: TGTGCCAGCAGTTACATGGAGAACACTGAAGCTTTCTTT. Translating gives CASSYMENTEAFF.

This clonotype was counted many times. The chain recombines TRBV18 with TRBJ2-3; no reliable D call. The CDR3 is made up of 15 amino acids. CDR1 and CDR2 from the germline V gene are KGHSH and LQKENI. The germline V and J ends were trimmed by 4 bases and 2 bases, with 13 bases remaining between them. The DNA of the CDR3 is TGTGCCAGCTCACAACGACCATCTACCACAGATACGCAGTATTTT. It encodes CASSQRPSTTDTQYF.

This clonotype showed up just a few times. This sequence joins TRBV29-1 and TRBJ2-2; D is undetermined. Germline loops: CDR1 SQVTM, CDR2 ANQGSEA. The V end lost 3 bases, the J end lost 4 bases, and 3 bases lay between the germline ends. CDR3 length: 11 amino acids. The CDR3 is CSVEGTGELFF. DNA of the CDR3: TGCAGCGTTGAGGGCACCGGGGAGCTGTTTTTT.

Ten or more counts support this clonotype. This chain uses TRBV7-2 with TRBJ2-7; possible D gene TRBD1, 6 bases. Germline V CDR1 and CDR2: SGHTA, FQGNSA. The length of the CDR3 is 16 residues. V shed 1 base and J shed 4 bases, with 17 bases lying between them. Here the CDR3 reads CASSLDVSGRGYEQYF. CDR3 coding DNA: TGTGCCAGCAGCTTAGATGTCTCGGGCAGGGGATACGAGCAGTACTTC.

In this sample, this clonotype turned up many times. DNA of the CDR3: TGTGCCAGCAGCCCGCCTCCCGGACTAGCGTCTCGTTTCAATGAGCAGTTCTTC. Its protein product is CASSPPPGLASRFNEQFF. The genes are TRBV12-3 or TRBV12-4 and TRBJ2-1, with TRBD2 matching over 9 bases. There are 18 residues in the CDR3. J lost 6 bases, V lost 6 bases, and 18 bases had no gene match.

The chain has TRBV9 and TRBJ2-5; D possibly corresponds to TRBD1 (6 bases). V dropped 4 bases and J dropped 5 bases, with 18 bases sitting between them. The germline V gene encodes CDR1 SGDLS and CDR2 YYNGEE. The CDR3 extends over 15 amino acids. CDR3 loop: CASSSRTTGQETQYF. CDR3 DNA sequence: TGTGCCAGCAGCTCTCGAACGACAGGTCAGGAGACCCAGTACTTC. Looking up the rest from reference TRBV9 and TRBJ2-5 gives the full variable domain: DSGVTQTPKHLITATGQRVTLRCSPRSGDLSVYWYQQSLDQGLQFLIQYYNGEERAKGNILERFSAQQFPDLHSELNLSSLELGDSALYFCASSSRTTGQETQYFGPGTRLLVL.

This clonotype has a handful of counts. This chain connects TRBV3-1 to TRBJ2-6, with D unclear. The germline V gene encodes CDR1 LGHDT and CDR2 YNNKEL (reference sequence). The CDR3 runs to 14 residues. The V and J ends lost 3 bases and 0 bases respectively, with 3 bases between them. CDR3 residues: CASSHYSGANVLTF. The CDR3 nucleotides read TGTGCCAGCAGCCATTACTCTGGGGCCAACGTCCTGACTTTC.

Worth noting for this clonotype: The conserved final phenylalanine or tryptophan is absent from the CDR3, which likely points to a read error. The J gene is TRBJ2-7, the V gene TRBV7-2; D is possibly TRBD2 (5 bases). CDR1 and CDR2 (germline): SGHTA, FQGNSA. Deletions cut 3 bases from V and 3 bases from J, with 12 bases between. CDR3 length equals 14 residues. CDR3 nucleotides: TGTGCCAGCAGCTTGACCGGGATGGACTACGAGCAGTACCTC. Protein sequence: CASSLTGMDYEQYL.

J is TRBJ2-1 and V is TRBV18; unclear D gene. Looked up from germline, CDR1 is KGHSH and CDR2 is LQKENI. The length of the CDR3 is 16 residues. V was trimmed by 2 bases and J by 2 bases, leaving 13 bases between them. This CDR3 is CASSPGRIIPYNEQFF. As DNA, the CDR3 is TGTGCCAGCTCACCAGGGCGGATCATCCCCTACAATGAGCAGTTCTTC. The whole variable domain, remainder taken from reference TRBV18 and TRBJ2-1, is NAGVMQNPRHLVRRRGQEARLRCSPMKGHSHVYWYRQLPEEGLKFMVYLQKENIIDESGMPKERFSAEFPKEGPSILRIQQVVRGDSAAYFCASSPGRIIPYNEQFFGPGTRLTVL.

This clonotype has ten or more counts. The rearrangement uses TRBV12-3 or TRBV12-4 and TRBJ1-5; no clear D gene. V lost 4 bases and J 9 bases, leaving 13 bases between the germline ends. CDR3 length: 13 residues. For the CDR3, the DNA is TGTGCCAGCAGTTGGGCAGCCCTATGGCCCCAGCATTTT. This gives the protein CASSWAALWPQHF.